The TCR beta chain under discussion was sequenced for a study of blood T cells in healthy people across ages. Study outcomes and limitations: Higher diversity and more naive CD4+ cells were features of long-lived donors, compared to aged donors.

Germline lookup yields CDR1 SQVTM and CDR2 ANQGSEA. V lost 7 bases and J 0 bases, leaving 19 bases between the germline ends. This CDR3 has 16 amino acids. Using a J-beta primer mix together with a sample-barcoded 5' primer, a second PCR was run for about 6 to 11 cycles. Every molecule of cDNA carried a tag from a template-switch adaptor with 12 random nucleotides. TCRdb reanalysed the 5' RACE reads using MiXCR and keeps one entry per CDR3 protein. Of approximately 1,000,000 distinct CDR3 sequences listed, less than 50% are singletons. Ten milliliters of peripheral blood were drawn from each donor into EDTA-treated tubes. The extraction recovered at least 6 micrograms of total RNA per sample. On this clonotype itself: Antigen specificity is unknown.

Specimen: blood. The chain has TRBV29-1 and TRBJ2-1; a possible D gene is TRBD2 (6 bases). The receptor was derived from a woman aged 55-70 years in good health. The CDR3 region has the DNA TGCAGCGCCGGCATGGGCGGGGTAAGCTCCTACAATGAGCAGTTCTTC. Encoded protein: CSAGMGGVSSYNEQFF.